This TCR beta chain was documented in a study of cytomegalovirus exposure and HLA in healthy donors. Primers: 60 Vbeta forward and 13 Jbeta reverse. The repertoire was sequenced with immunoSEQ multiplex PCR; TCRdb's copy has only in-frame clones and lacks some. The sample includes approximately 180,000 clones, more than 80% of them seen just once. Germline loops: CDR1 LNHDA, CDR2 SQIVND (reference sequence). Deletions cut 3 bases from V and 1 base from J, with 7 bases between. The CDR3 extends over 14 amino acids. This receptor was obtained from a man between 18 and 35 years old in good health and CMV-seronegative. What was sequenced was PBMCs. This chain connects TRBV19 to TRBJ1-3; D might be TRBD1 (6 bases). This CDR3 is CASSMDSSGNTIYF. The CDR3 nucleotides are TGTGCCAGTAGTATGGACAGTTCTGGAAACACCATATATTTT.